The 30 T cell receptor beta chains in this list originate from one sample, sequenced in a study of blood T cell repertoires in COVID-19. The assay was immunoSEQ multiplex PCR, and TCRdb's table has in-frame clones only and misses some. This sample has some 210,000 clones; approximately 75% occur once, and the top ten carry 7.5% to 10%. Material: PBMCs or T cells enriched from blood (not recorded which). The receptors were gathered from a man between 40 and 49 years old who had recovered from COVID-19.

In DNA form, the CDR3 reads TGTGCCAGTAGTATATCGGACAGGGGCACAGATACGCAGTATTTT. This gives the protein CASSISDRGTDTQYF. This chain joins TRBV19 and TRBJ2-3; the match to TRBD1 covers 8 bases. This CDR3 comprises 15 residues. Trimming removed 2 bases from V and 1 base from J; junction bases left unmatched: 2. The V gene's germline CDR1 is LNHDA and CDR2 SQIVND (reference sequence).

This chain joins TRBV30 and TRBJ2-3, with TRBD2 matching over 14 bases. The CDR3 extends over 15 amino acids. Germline trimming cut 4 bases from V and 5 bases from J; bases unmatched to any gene: 5. CDR1 is GTSNPN, CDR2 SVGIG, per germline (reference sequence). Here the CDR3 DNA reads TGTGCCTGGAACCTAGGACTAGCGGGGGGAGATACGCAGTATTTT. Residues: CAWNLGLAGGDTQYF.

The CDR3 DNA sequence: TGTGCCACGCCGCCGGATGGCTACACCTTC. This sequence encodes CATPPDGYTF. The V and J genes are TRBV7-9 and TRBJ1-2; D is unclear. Germline V gene sequence: CDR1 SEHNR, CDR2 FQNEAQ (reference sequence). V was cut by 10 bases and J by 6 bases, with 9 bases left in between. The CDR3 consists of 10 residues.

The J gene is TRBJ1-2, the V gene TRBV15, with TRBD1 matching over 7 bases. The ends lost 4 bases at V and 7 bases at J; junction bases unmatched: 12. The V gene's germline CDR1 is LNHNV and CDR2 YYDKDF (reference sequence). The CDR3 loop spans 15 amino acids. The CDR3 DNA is TGTGCCACCAGCACGCGGGACAGCCAGAGGTTTGGCTACACCTTC. It yields the protein CATSTRDSQRFGYTF.

As DNA, the CDR3 is TGTGCCACCGGCGGACAGTCTTCATTTGAAGCTTTCTTT. This sequence encodes CATGGQSSFEAFF. The chain employs TRBV10-3 and TRBJ1-1; D is possibly TRBD1 (6 bases). The CDR3 length is 13 residues. CDR1 and CDR2 from the germline V gene are ENHRY and SYGVKD. Trimming took 10 bases from V and 7 from J, leaving 19 bases between them.

V and J are TRBV7-2 and TRBJ2-1, with D possibly TRBD2 on 6 matching bases. The length of the CDR3 is 16 residues. Germline CDR1 reads SGHTA; CDR2 reads FQGNSA. The ends were cut back, 1 base at V and 9 bases at J, with 19 bases in the middle. DNA of the CDR3: TGTGCCAGCAGCTTAGAACGACACGGGAGCCGGGCTGAGCAGTTCTTC. Translating gives CASSLERHGSRAEQFF.

The gene calls are TRBV5-1 and TRBJ2-7, with D unresolved. Germline assignment: CDR1 SGHRS and CDR2 YFSETQ. This CDR3 is built from 14 residues. Trimming pared 1 base from V and 0 bases from J, leaving 8 bases between. DNA for the CDR3: TGCGCCAGCAGCTTGAGTACAGTCTCCTACGAGCAGTACTTC. Its translation is CASSLSTVSYEQYF.

In its sample, this clone was seen once. This chain links TRBV5-1 with TRBJ1-1; TRBD1 is a possible D gene (5 bases). The CDR3 extends over 15 amino acids. The V end was cut by 1 base, the J end by 1 base, with 11 bases between. Germline lookup yields CDR1 SGHRS and CDR2 YFSETQ. The CDR3: CASSLIGGGNTEAFF. The CDR3 nucleotides are TGCGCCAGCAGCTTGATTGGGGGAGGGAACACTGAAGCTTTCTTT.

The chain couples TRBV11-2 to TRBJ2-1, with a weak D call TRBD2 (5 bases). Trimming removed 8 bases at V and 9 bases at J, with 23 bases between. The CDR3 length is 15 residues. Germline V lookup: CDR1 SGHAT, CDR2 FQNNGV. CDR3 sequence (DNA): TGTGCCAGCGGACGACGAGGGATTAAGGTCAGTGAGCAGTTCTTC. Protein sequence: CASGRRGIKVSEQFF.

The count of this clone is one. The chain has TRBV10-3 and TRBJ2-1, with 15 bases fitting TRBD2. J was trimmed by 7 bases and V by 3 bases; bases with no gene match: 10. CDR3 length: 18 residues. CDR1 and CDR2 (germline): ENHRY, SYGVKD. The DNA for the CDR3 is TGTGCCATCAGTGATAGACTTAGGACTAGCGGGGGGGTAAATGAGCAGTTCTTC. Its translation is CAISDRLRTSGGVNEQFF.

The J gene is TRBJ1-2, the V gene TRBV9, with TRBD1 identical over 8 bases. Germline trimming cut 4 bases from V and 4 bases from J; bases unmatched to any gene: 9. CDR1 and CDR2 from the germline V gene are SGDLS and YYNGEE. The CDR3 runs to 15 residues. Here the CDR3 DNA reads TGTGCCAGCAGCACACAGGGGGGACTGGGCTATGGCTACACCTTC. This codes for CASSTQGGLGYGYTF.

In this sample, this clone turned up a few times. The V call is TRBV5-6, the J call TRBJ2-6; D is possibly TRBD1 (5 bases). Trimming removed 5 bases from V and 4 bases from J, with 10 bases in between. Germline V gives CDR1 SGHDT, CDR2 YYEEEE. The CDR3 spans 14 residues. The CDR3 region is CASSRGFGANVLTF. The CDR3 nucleotides read TGTGCCAGCAGTAGGGGATTCGGGGCCAACGTCCTGACTTTC.

This CDR3 is CASSSGQAINQPQHF. In nucleotides, the CDR3 is TGCGCCAGCAGCTCCGGACAGGCCATCAATCAGCCCCAGCATTTT. The chain uses TRBV4-1 and TRBJ1-5; 7 positions match TRBD1. This CDR3 has 15 amino acids. Germline assignment: CDR1 MGHRA and CDR2 YSYEKL. The J segment lost 3 bases and the V segment lost 5 bases, leaving 7 bases of the junction unmatched.

This chain uses TRBV29-1 with TRBJ1-5; no clear D. Germline assignment: CDR1 SQVTM and CDR2 ANQGSEA. Trimming cost V 6 bases and J 0 bases, with 9 bases left between them. This CDR3 contains 13 residues. CDR3 in amino acids: CSVCANSNQPQHF. CDR3 in DNA: TGCAGCGTGTGTGCGAATAGCAATCAGCCCCAGCATTTT.

This clone was picked up many times. The V and J genes are TRBV5-3 and TRBJ1-1; tentative D call: TRBD1 (5 bases). TRBV5-3 is marked as an open reading frame, function uncertain. The CDR3 runs 16 residues. V gave up 4 bases and J gave up 4 bases, with 20 bases separating them. Here the CDR3 reads CARSPYPGQVGTEAFF. In nucleotides, the CDR3 is TGTGCCAGAAGCCCGTACCCAGGGCAAGTGGGCACTGAAGCTTTCTTT.

The chain uses TRBV7-6 and TRBJ1-1, with 7 bases matching TRBD1. CDR3 length: 15 amino acids. J was trimmed by 7 bases and V by 2 bases; bases with no gene match: 10. Germline-derived CDR1 and CDR2 are SGHVS and FNYEAQ. This chain's CDR3 is CASSLTGTAPIEAFF. The DNA for the CDR3 is TGTGCCAGCAGCTTAACCGGGACAGCACCTATTGAAGCTTTCTTT.

This clone was picked up one time. This sequence joins TRBV27 and TRBJ2-7; D unresolved. This CDR3 is built from 17 residues. The ends were cut back, 1 base at V and 7 bases at J, with 23 bases in the middle. Germline V gives CDR1 MNHEY, CDR2 SMNVEV (reference sequence). The CDR3 protein is CASSLLIPIAYVLEQYF. CDR3 nucleotide sequence: TGTGCCAGCAGTTTATTAATCCCGATTGCCTACGTGTTGGAGCAGTACTTC.

The V gene is TRBV10-2, the J gene TRBJ1-6; 9 nucleotides line up with TRBD1. J gave up 6 bases and V 9 bases, and 6 bases lay outside the gene matches. Germline V lookup: CDR1 WSHSY, CDR2 SAAADI. This CDR3 comprises 14 residues. The CDR3 region has the DNA TGCGCCAGTCGGAGGGACAGGGCTAATTCACCCCTCCACTTT. As protein: CASRRDRANSPLHF.

The chain links TRBV29-1 to TRBJ2-7; TRBD1 matches 7 bases. The J segment lost 5 bases and the V segment lost 3 bases, leaving 7 bases of the junction unmatched. The CDR3 runs 13 residues. CDR1 and CDR2 (germline): SQVTM, ANQGSEA. CDR3 sequence: CSVDMGQRDEQYF. In DNA, the CDR3 is TGCAGCGTTGATATGGGACAGCGAGACGAGCAGTACTTC.

This clone was observed a handful of times. V and J are TRBV14 and TRBJ2-1, with 10 bases matching TRBD2. The germline CDR1 and CDR2 sequences are SGHDN and FVKESK. V lost 4 bases, J lost 8 bases, and 14 bases stayed unmatched. The CDR3 sequence is 17 residues long. The CDR3 DNA sequence: TGTGCCAGCAGCCCCCCTAGGGGTAGCGGGAGGTTGGATGAGCAGTTCTTC. Amino acid sequence: CASSPPRGSGRLDEQFF. The complete variable domain, with remaining parts taken from reference TRBV14 and TRBJ2-1, reads EAGVTQFPSHSVIEKGQTVTLRCDPISGHDNLYWYRRVMGKEIKFLLHFVKESKQDESGMPNNRFLAERTGGTYSTLKVQPAELEDSGVYFCASSPPRGSGRLDEQFFGPGTRLTVL.

The chain employs TRBV3-1 (or the pseudogene TRBV3-2) and TRBJ1-1; 7 bases align to TRBD1. The CDR3 is 14 amino acids. V shed 0 bases and J 9 bases; nucleotides not matched to a gene: 7. The germline gives CDR1 LGHDT, CDR2 YNNKEL (reference sequence). CDR3: CASSQEWRGRKAFF. In nucleotides, the CDR3 is TGTGCCAGCAGCCAAGAATGGAGGGGGCGTAAAGCTTTCTTT.

Worth noting for this clone: Other DNA sequences in this specimen translate into the identical CDR3. The chain couples TRBV5-1 to TRBJ1-1; possible D gene TRBD1, 6 bases. This CDR3 is 13 amino acids long. V lost 5 bases to trimming and J lost 1 base, with 9 bases between them. In germline, CDR1 is SGHRS, CDR2 YFSETQ. This CDR3 reads CASSSRGNTEAFF. The DNA for the CDR3 is TGCGCCAGCAGTTCCAGGGGGAACACTGAAGCTTTCTTT. Full variable domain (rest looked up from reference TRBV5-1 and TRBJ1-1): KAGVTQTPRYLIKTRGQQVTLSCSPISGHRSVSWYQQTPGQGLQFLFEYFSETQRNKGNFPGRFSGRQFSNSRSEMNVSTLELGDSALYLCASSSRGNTEAFFGQGTRLTVV.

The gene calls are TRBV9 and TRBJ2-1, with D possibly TRBD1 on 5 matching bases. The germline CDR1 and CDR2 sequences are SGDLS and YYNGEE. Trimming shortened V by 0 bases and J by 8 bases, and 15 bases separated the two germline ends. The CDR3 has 15 residues. CDR3 sequence: CASSVVGRAFDEQFF. CDR3 DNA sequence: TGTGCCAGCAGCGTAGTGGGCAGGGCTTTCGATGAGCAGTTCTTC. The full variable domain, with the rest looked up from reference TRBV9 and TRBJ2-1, is DSGVTQTPKHLITATGQRVTLRCSPRSGDLSVYWYQQSLDQGLQFLIQYYNGEERAKGNILERFSAQQFPDLHSELNLSSLELGDSALYFCASSVVGRAFDEQFFGPGTRLTVL.

CDR3 sequence (DNA): TGTGCCAGCAGTGAAGGCGCAGGGGCCTATGGCTACACCTTC. Its translation is CASSEGAGAYGYTF. The V call is TRBV6-1, the J call TRBJ1-2, with D maybe TRBD1 (6 bases). Trimming cost V 1 base and J 4 bases, with 10 bases left between them. The CDR3 is 14 amino acids. Germline V CDR1 and CDR2: MNHNS, SASEGT.

The chain uses TRBV7-8 and TRBJ1-5; D gene ambiguous. CDR3 size: 14 residues. Germline V lookup: CDR1 SGHVS, CDR2 FQNEAQ. Trimming shortened V by 3 bases and J by 2 bases, and 8 bases separated the two germline ends. CDR3 coding DNA: TGTGCCAGCAGCTTGGGAGAGCGCAATCAGCCCCAGCATTTT. Translating gives CASSLGERNQPQHF.

The V call is TRBV30, the J call TRBJ2-7, with 7 bases fitting TRBD2. Per the germline V gene, CDR1 is GTSNPN and CDR2 is SVGIG (reference sequence). The CDR3 consists of 14 residues. V was pared by 0 bases and J by 5 bases, with 7 bases of the junction left unmatched. CDR3 protein: CAWSVGGSIHEQYF. Here the CDR3 DNA reads TGTGCCTGGAGTGTTGGCGGGAGCATCCACGAGCAGTACTTC.

This clone has a count of ten or more. The chain is built from TRBV7-3 and TRBJ2-3; D might be TRBD2 (6 bases). Looked up from germline, CDR1 is SGHTA and CDR2 is FQGTGA. The CDR3 is 12 amino acids. Trimming took off 5 bases at V and 5 bases at J, with 8 bases between the two ends. The CDR3 DNA reads TGTGCCAGCAGCCCGGAGGGAGATACGCAGTATTTT. Its protein is CASSPEGDTQYF.

V is TRBV7-2 and J is TRBJ2-2, with no clear D. V shed 1 base and J shed 6 bases, with 6 bases lying between them. The V gene's germline CDR1 is SGHTA and CDR2 FQGNSA. CDR3 size: 13 residues. The DNA of the CDR3 is TGTGCCAGCAGCTTAGTACAAGCCGGGGAGCTGTTTTTT. It codes for CASSLVQAGELFF.

The chain combines TRBV6-5 with TRBJ2-7, with TRBD2 matching 9 bases. Per germline, CDR1 MNHEY and CDR2 SVGAGI. The ends lost 5 bases at V and 6 bases at J; junction bases unmatched: 8. This CDR3 region has 14 residues. Written as DNA, the CDR3 is TGTGCCAGCAGTCGTAGCGGGAGTGCATTCGAGCAGTACTTC. Translation gives CASSRSGSAFEQYF.

This chain connects TRBV4-1 to TRBJ2-1; TRBD2 matches at 8 bases. Trimming at V came to 0 bases and at J to 3 bases, leaving 4 bases not matched to a gene. Germline lookup yields CDR1 MGHRA and CDR2 YSYEKL. This CDR3 has 16 residues. As DNA, the CDR3 is TGCGCCAGCAGCCAAGAACGGGGGGGCCTCTACAATGAGCAGTTCTTC. Translation: CASSQERGGLYNEQFF.